This TCR beta chain was identified during a study of T cell changes during pregnancy in multiple sclerosis. The germline gives CDR1 SGHTA, CDR2 FQGTGA. V dropped 5 bases and J dropped 4; count of bases not matched to a gene: 14. This CDR3 comprises 18 residues. TCRdb keeps only in-frame clones here, not all; method: immunoSEQ multiplex PCR. The repertoire holds 130,000 or so clones, with about 95% as singletons. This TCR came from a female donor with multiple sclerosis, enrolled in a pregnancy study. V is TRBV7-3 and J is TRBJ2-1, with 10 bases identical to TRBD2. Specimen: peripheral blood, collected after pregnancy. DNA of the CDR3: TGTGCCAGCAGCCCACAGCGGGAGGGCCTCTTAACTTACAATGAGCAGTTCTTC. It translates to CASSPQREGLLTYNEQFF. The variable domain in full, completed from reference TRBV7-3 and TRBJ2-1, reads GAGVSQTPSNKVTEKGKYVELRCDPISGHTALYWYRQSLGQGPEFLIYFQGTGAADDSGLPNDRFFAVRPEGSVSTLKIQRTERGDSAVYLCASSPQREGLLTYNEQFFGPGTRLTVL.